This is a list of T cell receptor beta chains from one sample in a study of blood T cell repertoires in COVID-19. Here immunoSEQ multiplex PCR was the method, and the copy in TCRdb shows in-frame clones only, minus some. The data contain over 400,000 clones, approximately 85% of them singletons. The sample was peripheral blood. The receptors come from a human donor in a cohort sampled during active COVID-19. Both conserved end residues are part of each CDR3. D genes are given only for firm matches. Size is stated for part of the rows, as once, few or many counts, or as a class when the clone is expanded.

d_call j_call v_call clone_size cdr3_aa cdr3_nt
NA TRBJ1-4 TRBV5-1 NA CASSLTAATNEKLFF TGCGCCAGCAGCTTGACAGCCGCAACTAATGAAAAACTGTTTTTT
TRBD1 TRBJ1-1 TRBV10-3 NA CAISEHRGDTEAFF TGTGCCATCAGTGAGCACAGGGGGGACACTGAAGCTTTCTTT
TRBD2 TRBJ2-7 TRBV12-3/TRBV12-4 NA CASSLGTNYEQYF TGTGCCAGCAGCCTGGGGACTAACTACGAGCAGTACTTC
NA TRBJ1-1 TRBV29-1 NA CSVLGGSLNTEAFF TGCAGCGTTCTGGGGGGTTCTTTGAACACTGAAGCTTTCTTT
NA TRBJ2-1 TRBV14 NA CASSQDGGASYNEQFF TGTGCCAGCAGCCAAGATGGGGGGGCCTCCTACAATGAGCAGTTCTTC
TRBD1 TRBJ2-7 TRBV10-3 NA CAIRGQGESYEQYF TGTGCCATCCGAGGACAGGGTGAATCCTACGAGCAGTACTTC
NA TRBJ1-1 TRBV5-4 NA CASSSDSFTEAFF TGTGCCAGCAGCTCTGACAGTTTTACTGAAGCTTTCTTT
NA TRBJ1-1 TRBV28 NA CASRRQRSEAFF TGTGCCAGCAGGAGACAGAGGTCTGAAGCTTTCTTT
TRBD1 TRBJ2-1 TRBV4-3 NA CASRAAGTGVYNEQFF TGCGCCAGCAGGGCGGCCGGGACAGGGGTCTACAATGAGCAGTTCTTC
NA TRBJ2-1 TRBV5-1 NA CASSPEGSGSYNEQFF TGCGCCAGCAGCCCTGAGGGGAGCGGGTCTTACAATGAGCAGTTCTTC
TRBD1 TRBJ1-1 TRBV30 NA CAWSVPGTASEAFF TGTGCCTGGAGTGTGCCGGGGACAGCCTCCGAAGCTTTCTTT
NA TRBJ1-1 TRBV30 NA CAWREMGHQLNTEAFF TGTGCCTGGAGAGAAATGGGACACCAGCTAAACACTGAAGCTTTCTTT
NA TRBJ2-5 TRBV10-2 NA CASSEWGQTLQETQYF TGCGCCAGCAGTGAGTGGGGACAAACGCTGCAAGAGACCCAGTACTTC
TRBD2 TRBJ2-3 TRBV7-2 NA CASTPAGGYTDTQYF TGTGCCAGCACCCCAGCGGGAGGCTACACAGATACGCAGTATTTT
TRBD1 TRBJ2-1 TRBV10-3 NA CAISERTGGYNEQFF TGTGCCATCAGTGAACGGACAGGGGGGTACAATGAGCAGTTCTTC
NA TRBJ2-7 TRBV27 NA CASSEAPLSYEQYF TGTGCCAGCAGTGAGGCCCCCTTATCCTACGAGCAGTACTTC
NA TRBJ2-7 TRBV7-2 NA CASSYRQGGASYEQYF TGTGCCAGCAGCTACCGCCAAGGCGGGGCCTCCTACGAGCAGTACTTC
TRBD1 TRBJ2-5 TRBV25-1 NA CASTPSAGGEVETQYF TGTGCCAGCACCCCAAGCGCAGGGGGCGAGGTGGAGACCCAGTACTTC
NA TRBJ2-3 TRBV19 once CASSTIRTVRLTDTQYF TGTGCCAGTAGTACCATCCGGACTGTTCGTCTCACAGATACGCAGTATTTT
NA TRBJ2-6 TRBV14 NA CASSSGVRGANVLTF TGTGCCAGCAGTTCAGGGGTGCGTGGGGCCAACGTCCTGACTTTC
NA TRBJ1-2 TRBV19 NA CASSMFRGNYGYTF TGTGCCAGTAGTATGTTCCGGGGAAACTATGGCTACACCTTC
TRBD1 TRBJ2-7 TRBV13 NA CASSAGTVGYEQYF TGTGCCAGCAGCGCCGGGACAGTAGGCTACGAGCAGTACTTC
TRBD2 TRBJ2-4 TRBV6-5 NA CASRDSSGRAIQYF TGTGCCAGCAGGGATTCTAGCGGGAGAGCCATTCAGTACTTC
TRBD1 TRBJ2-5 TRBV3-1/TRBV3-2 NA CASSQTGGGETQYF TGTGCCAGCAGCCAGACAGGGGGCGGAGAGACCCAGTACTTC
NA TRBJ1-6 TRBV4-1 NA CASSQDFETVSSPLHF TGCGCCAGCAGCCAAGATTTTGAGACAGTATCCTCACCCCTCCACTTT
TRBD2 TRBJ2-1 TRBV10-2 NA CASQLLAGGPNEQFF TGCGCCAGCCAACTACTAGCGGGAGGGCCCAATGAGCAGTTCTTC
NA TRBJ2-7 TRBV7-8 once CASSPSGPGYPEYF TGTGCCAGCAGCCCCTCTGGGCCGGGGTATCCCGAGTACTTC
NA TRBJ2-5 TRBV19 NA CASSETFQETQYF TGTGCCAGTAGTGAAACTTTTCAAGAGACCCAGTACTTC
TRBD2 TRBJ2-7 TRBV3-1/TRBV3-2 NA CASSRTSGISYEQYF TGTGCCAGCAGCCGGACTAGCGGAATCTCCTACGAGCAGTACTTC
TRBD2 TRBJ2-2 TRBV7-3 NA CASSPRSGRGGELFF TGTGCCAGCAGCCCTCGTAGCGGGAGGGGCGGGGAGCTGTTTTTT
TRBD2 TRBJ2-2 TRBV7-2 NA CASSRTSGSNTGELFF TGTGCCAGCAGTCGGACTAGCGGGAGCAACACCGGGGAGCTGTTTTTT
NA TRBJ1-5 TRBV12-3/TRBV12-4 NA CASQTDNQPQHF TGTGCCAGCCAAACAGATAATCAGCCCCAGCATTTT
NA TRBJ2-1 TRBV30 NA CAWWEFGRGGNEQFF TGTGCCTGGTGGGAGTTTGGGCGGGGAGGTAATGAGCAGTTCTTC